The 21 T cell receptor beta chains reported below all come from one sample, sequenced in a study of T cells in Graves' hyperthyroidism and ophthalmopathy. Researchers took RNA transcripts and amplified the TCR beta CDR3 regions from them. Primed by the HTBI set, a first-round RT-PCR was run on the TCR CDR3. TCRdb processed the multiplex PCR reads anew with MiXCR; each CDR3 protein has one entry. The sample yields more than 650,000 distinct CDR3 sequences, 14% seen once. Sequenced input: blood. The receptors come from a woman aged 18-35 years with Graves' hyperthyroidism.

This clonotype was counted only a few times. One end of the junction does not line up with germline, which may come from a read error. This chain's CDR3 is CASSHTIQDSNYGCTF. As DNA, the CDR3 is TGTGCCAGCAGCCACACGATTCAGGATTCTAACTATGGCTGCACCTTC. This chain links TRBV28 with TRBJ1-2; D uncertain. Germline assignment: CDR1 MDHEN and CDR2 SYDVKM. The CDR3 runs to 16 residues.

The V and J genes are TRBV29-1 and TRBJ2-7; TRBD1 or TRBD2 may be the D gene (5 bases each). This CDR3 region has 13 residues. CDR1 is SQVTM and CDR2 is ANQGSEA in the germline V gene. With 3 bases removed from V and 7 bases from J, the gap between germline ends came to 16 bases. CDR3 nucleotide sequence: TGCAGCGTTGATCGTGGAGCGAGGGGAGAGCAGTACTTC. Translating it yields CSVDRGARGEQYF.

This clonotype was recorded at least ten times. Written as DNA, the CDR3 is TGTGCCAGCAGCTTAGGCGCGGGAGTCCCAGATACGCAGTATTTT. This encodes CASSLGAGVPDTQYF. The chain carries TRBV7-3 and TRBJ2-3; 7 nucleotides agree with TRBD2. Losses at the gene ends were 2 bases for V and 4 bases for J; bases not matched to a gene: 6. The CDR3 totals 15 residues. The germline CDR1 and CDR2 sequences are SGHTA and FQGTGA.

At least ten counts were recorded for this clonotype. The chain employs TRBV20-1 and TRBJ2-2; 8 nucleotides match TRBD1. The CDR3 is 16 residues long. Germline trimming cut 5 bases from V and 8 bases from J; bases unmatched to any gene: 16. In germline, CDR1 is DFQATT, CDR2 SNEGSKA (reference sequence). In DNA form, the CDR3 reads TGCAGTGCTCCGGACTTTCGACAGGGGCAGTTGGGGGAGCTGTTTTTT. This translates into CSAPDFRQGQLGELFF.

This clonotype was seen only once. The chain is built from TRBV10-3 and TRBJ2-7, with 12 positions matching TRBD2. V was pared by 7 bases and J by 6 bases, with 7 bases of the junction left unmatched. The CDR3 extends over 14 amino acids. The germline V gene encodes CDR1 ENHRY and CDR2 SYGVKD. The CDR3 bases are TGTGCCATCAAAGCTAGCGGGAGGGCCTCCGAGCAGTACTTC. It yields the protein CAIKASGRASEQYF.

This chain's CDR3 is CSARSNNGPHF. The CDR3, as DNA: TGCAGTGCTAGGAGTAATAATGGCCCACATTTT. The chain recombines TRBV20-1 with TRBJ1-5; D gene ambiguous. V was clipped by 3 bases and J by 16 bases, with 16 bases between them. Germline V CDR1 and CDR2: DFQATT, SNEGSKA (reference sequence). The CDR3 extends over 11 amino acids.

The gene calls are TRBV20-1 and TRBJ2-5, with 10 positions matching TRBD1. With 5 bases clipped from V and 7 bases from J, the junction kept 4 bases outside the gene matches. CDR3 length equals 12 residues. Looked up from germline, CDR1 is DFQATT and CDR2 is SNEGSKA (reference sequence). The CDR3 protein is CSAGTGEGTQYF. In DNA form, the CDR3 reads TGCAGTGCTGGGACAGGGGAGGGGACCCAGTACTTC.

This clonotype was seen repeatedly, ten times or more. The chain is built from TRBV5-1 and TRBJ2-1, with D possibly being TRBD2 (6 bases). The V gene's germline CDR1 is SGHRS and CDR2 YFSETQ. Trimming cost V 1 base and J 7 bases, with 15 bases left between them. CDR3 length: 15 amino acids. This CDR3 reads CASSLFVRDGNEQFF. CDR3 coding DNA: TGCGCCAGCAGCTTGTTTGTGCGGGATGGGAATGAGCAGTTCTTC. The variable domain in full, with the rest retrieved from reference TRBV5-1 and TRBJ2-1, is KAGVTQTPRYLIKTRGQQVTLSCSPISGHRSVSWYQQTPGQGLQFLFEYFSETQRNKGNFPGRFSGRQFSNSRSEMNVSTLELGDSALYLCASSLFVRDGNEQFFGPGTRLTVL.

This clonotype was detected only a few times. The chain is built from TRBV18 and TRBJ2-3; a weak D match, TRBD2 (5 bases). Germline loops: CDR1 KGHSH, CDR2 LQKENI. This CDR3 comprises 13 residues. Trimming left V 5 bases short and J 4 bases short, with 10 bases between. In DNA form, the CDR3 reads TGTGCCAGCTCAATGGGGAGCGCAGATACGCAGTATTTT. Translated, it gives CASSMGSADTQYF.

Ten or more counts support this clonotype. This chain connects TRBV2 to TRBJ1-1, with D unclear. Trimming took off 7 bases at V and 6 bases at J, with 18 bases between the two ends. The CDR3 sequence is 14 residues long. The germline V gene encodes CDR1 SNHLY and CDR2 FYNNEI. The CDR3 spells CASKKEEMVAEAFF. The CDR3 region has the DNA TGTGCCAGCAAAAAAGAAGAGATGGTAGCTGAAGCTTTCTTT.

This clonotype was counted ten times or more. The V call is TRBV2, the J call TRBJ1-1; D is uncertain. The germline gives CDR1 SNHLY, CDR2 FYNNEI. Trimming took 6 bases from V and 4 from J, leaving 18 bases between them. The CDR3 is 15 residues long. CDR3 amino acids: CASRDSFQASTEAFF. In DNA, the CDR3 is TGTGCCAGCAGGGATAGTTTCCAGGCCAGCACTGAAGCTTTCTTT.

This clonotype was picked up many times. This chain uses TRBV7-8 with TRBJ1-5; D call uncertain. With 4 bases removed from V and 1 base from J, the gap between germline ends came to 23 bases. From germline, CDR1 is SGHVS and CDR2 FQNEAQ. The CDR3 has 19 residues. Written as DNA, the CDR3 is TGTGCCAGCAGCTCCTTCCGCCCCCCGTATATAATGAGCAATCAGCCCCAGCATTTT. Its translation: CASSSFRPPYIMSNQPQHF.

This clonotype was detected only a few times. The CDR3 region has the DNA TGTGCCAGCAGCTTTATCGAGAACTCCTTAAACTACGAGCAGTACTTC. Encoded protein: CASSFIENSLNYEQYF. The chain joins TRBV7-9 to TRBJ2-7; D uncertain. V was clipped by 3 bases and J by 3 bases, with 18 bases between them. CDR1 is SEHNR and CDR2 is FQNEAQ in the germline V gene (reference sequence). CDR3 length equals 16 residues.

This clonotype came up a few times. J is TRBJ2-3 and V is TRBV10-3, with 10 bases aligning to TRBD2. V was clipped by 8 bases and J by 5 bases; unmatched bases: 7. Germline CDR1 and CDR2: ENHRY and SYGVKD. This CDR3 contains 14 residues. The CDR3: CAIQGSGRIDTQYF. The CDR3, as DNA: TGTGCCATCCAAGGTAGCGGGAGGATAGATACGCAGTATTTT.

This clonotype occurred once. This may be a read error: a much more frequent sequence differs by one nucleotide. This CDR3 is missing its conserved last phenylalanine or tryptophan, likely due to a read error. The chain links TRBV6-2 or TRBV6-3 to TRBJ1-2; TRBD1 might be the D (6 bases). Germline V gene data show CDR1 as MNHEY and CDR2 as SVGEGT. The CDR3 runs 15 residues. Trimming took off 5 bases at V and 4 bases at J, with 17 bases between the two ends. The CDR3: CASSGTGNEGYGYTS. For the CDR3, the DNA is TGTGCCAGCAGTGGAACAGGGAACGAGGGCTATGGCTACACCTCC.

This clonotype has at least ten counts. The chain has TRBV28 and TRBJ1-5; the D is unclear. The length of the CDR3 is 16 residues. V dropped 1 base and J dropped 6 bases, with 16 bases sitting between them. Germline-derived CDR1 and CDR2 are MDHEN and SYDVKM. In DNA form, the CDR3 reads TGTGCCAGCAGTTTATTGGTCGGAGAATCTCCTCAGCCCCAGCATTTT. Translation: CASSLLVGESPQPQHF.

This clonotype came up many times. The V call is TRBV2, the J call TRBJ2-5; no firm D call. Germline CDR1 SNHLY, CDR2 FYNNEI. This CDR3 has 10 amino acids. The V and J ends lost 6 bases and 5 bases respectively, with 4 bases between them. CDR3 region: CASSLETQYF. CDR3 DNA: TGTGCCAGCAGCTTGGAGACCCAGTACTTC.

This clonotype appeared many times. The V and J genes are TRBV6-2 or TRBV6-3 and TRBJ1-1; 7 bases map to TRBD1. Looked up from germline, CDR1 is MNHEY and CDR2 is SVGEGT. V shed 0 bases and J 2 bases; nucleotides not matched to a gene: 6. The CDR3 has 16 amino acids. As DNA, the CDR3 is TGTGCCAGCAGTTACTCAGCCGGGACAGCTAACACTGAAGCTTTCTTT. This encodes CASSYSAGTANTEAFF.

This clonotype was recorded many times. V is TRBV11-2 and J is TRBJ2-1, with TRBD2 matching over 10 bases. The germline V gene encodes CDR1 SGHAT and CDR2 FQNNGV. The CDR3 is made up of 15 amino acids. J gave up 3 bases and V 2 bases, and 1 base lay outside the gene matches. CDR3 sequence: CASSLTSGIYNEQFF. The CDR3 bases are TGTGCCAGCAGCTTAACTAGCGGGATCTACAATGAGCAGTTCTTC.

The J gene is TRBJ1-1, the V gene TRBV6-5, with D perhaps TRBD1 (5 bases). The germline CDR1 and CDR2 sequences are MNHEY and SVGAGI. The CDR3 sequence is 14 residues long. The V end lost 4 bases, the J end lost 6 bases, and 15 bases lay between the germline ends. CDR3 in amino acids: CASSLQGVIAEAFF. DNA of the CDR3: TGTGCCAGCAGTTTGCAGGGAGTAATCGCTGAAGCTTTCTTT.

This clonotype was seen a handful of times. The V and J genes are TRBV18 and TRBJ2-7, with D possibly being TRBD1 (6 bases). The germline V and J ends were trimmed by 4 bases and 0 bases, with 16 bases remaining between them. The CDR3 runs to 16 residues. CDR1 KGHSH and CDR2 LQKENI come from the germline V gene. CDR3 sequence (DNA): TGTGCCAGCTCACGGCCAGGGGCCCCCTTCTCCTACGAGCAGTACTTC. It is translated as CASSRPGAPFSYEQYF. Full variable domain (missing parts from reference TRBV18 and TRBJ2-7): NAGVMQNPRHLVRRRGQEARLRCSPMKGHSHVYWYRQLPEEGLKFMVYLQKENIIDESGMPKERFSAEFPKEGPSILRIQQVVRGDSAAYFCASSRPGAPFSYEQYFGPGTRLTVT.